The 12 T cell receptor beta chains given below trace back to one sample, sequenced in a study of CD8 T cells in ankylosing spondylitis. Each CDR3 protein is one row after TCRdb ran MiXCR on the 5' RACE reads. The data contain roughly 280,000 distinct CDR3 sequences, roughly 20% of them seen just once; the ten biggest clones take up around 7.8%. Sequenced: blood, either unsorted or a sorted T cell fraction (not recorded which). These receptors originate from a male donor with ankylosing spondylitis or in good health (not recorded which).

J is TRBJ2-3 and V is TRBV7-8; a possible D gene is TRBD1 (6 bases). The CDR3 has 17 amino acids. With 2 bases removed from V and 0 bases from J, the gap between germline ends came to 15 bases. Germline V CDR1 and CDR2: SGHVS, FQNEAQ. CDR3 loop: CASSLPQDSTSTDTQYF. The CDR3 DNA reads as TGTGCCAGCAGCTTACCCCAGGACAGTACTAGCACAGATACGCAGTATTTT.

This clonotype was seen a few times. This chain links TRBV15 with TRBJ2-5; 10 bases are shared with TRBD2. CDR1 is LNHNV and CDR2 is YYDKDF in the germline V gene (reference sequence). J was trimmed by 7 bases and V by 0 bases; bases with no gene match: 8. This CDR3 has 16 residues. Here the CDR3 DNA reads TGTGCCACCAGCAGAGAACAAACTAGCGGGGAAGGGACCCAGTACTTC. This codes for CATSREQTSGEGTQYF.

This clonotype was detected only a few times. The rearrangement links TRBV20-1 to TRBJ2-1; 8 bases match TRBD1. The CDR3 consists of 15 residues. Germline trimming cut 3 bases from V and 2 bases from J; bases unmatched to any gene: 6. Germline lookup yields CDR1 DFQATT and CDR2 SNEGSKA (reference sequence). The CDR3 DNA reads as TGCAGTGCTAGCGGACAGGGCAACCCCTACAATGAGCAGTTCTTC. This gives the protein CSASGQGNPYNEQFF.

This clonotype appeared many times. This chain links TRBV24-1 with TRBJ2-5, with D possibly being TRBD2 (6 bases). The CDR3 runs 15 residues. Germline V lookup: CDR1 KGHDR, CDR2 SFDVKD. Trimming shortened V by 3 bases and J by 2 bases, and 12 bases separated the two germline ends. The CDR3 DNA is TGTGCCACCAGTGATCGTGGGGCGGGGCAAGAGACCCAGTACTTC. Amino acids: CATSDRGAGQETQYF.

The chain links TRBV3-1 to TRBJ2-6; 8 bases are a match to TRBD1. This CDR3 contains 19 residues. Germline CDR1 LGHDT, CDR2 YNNKEL (reference sequence). The V and J ends lost 4 bases and 1 base, in that order; junction bases with no gene match: 12. CDR3 nucleotide sequence: TGTGCCAGCAGCCCTCCCCGGGGGACAGGAACATCTGGGGCCAACGTCCTGACTTTC. Its translation: CASSPPRGTGTSGANVLTF. The full variable domain, in which reference TRBV3-1 and TRBJ2-6 provide the parts outside the CDR3, is DTAVSQTPKYLVTQMGNDKSIKCEQNLGHDTMYWYKQDSKKFLKIMFSYNNKELIINETVPNRFSPKSPDKAHLNLHINSLELGDSAVYFCASSPPRGTGTSGANVLTFGAGSRLTVL.

V is TRBV19 and J is TRBJ2-5, with TRBD2 matching 10 bases. V was pared by 5 bases and J by 2 bases, with 5 bases of the junction left unmatched. This CDR3 is built from 15 residues. Germline lookup yields CDR1 LNHDA and CDR2 SQIVND (reference sequence). The CDR3 sequence: CASSAGTSVQETQYF. The CDR3 DNA is TGTGCCAGTAGTGCCGGGACTAGCGTACAAGAGACCCAGTACTTC.

The rearrangement joins TRBV7-3 to TRBJ2-5, with 7 bases fitting TRBD1. Unmatched junction bases numbered 6, after V lost 5 bases and J lost 0 bases. This CDR3 has 15 residues. Per the germline V gene, CDR1 is SGHTA and CDR2 is FQGTGA. The DNA of the CDR3 is TGTGCCAGCAGCACGCAGACAGGGCACCAAGAGACCCAGTACTTC. It encodes CASSTQTGHQETQYF.

This clonotype has just a few counts. The V call is TRBV4-1, the J call TRBJ1-6; D is undetermined. Germline-derived CDR1 and CDR2 are MGHRA and YSYEKL. The length of the CDR3 is 15 residues. V dropped 4 bases and J dropped 8 bases, with 15 bases sitting between them. The CDR3 nucleotides are TGCGCCAGCAGCCCAGAAATTATTACGGATTCACCCCTCCACTTT. Translation gives CASSPEIITDSPLHF.

This clonotype was counted between two and nine times. The chain joins TRBV6-1 to TRBJ2-3; TRBD2 agrees at 11 bases. The CDR3 extends over 16 amino acids. Germline CDR1 is MNHNS and CDR2 is SASEGT. V lost 6 bases and J lost 7; bases outside the gene matches: 12. CDR3 amino acids: CASSPPSGGNMHTQYF. The DNA of the CDR3 is TGTGCCAGCAGCCCTCCTAGCGGGGGGAACATGCATACGCAGTATTTT.

This clonotype was counted a single time. The chain combines TRBV6-1 with TRBJ2-5; 9 bases map to TRBD2. CDR1 is MNHNS, CDR2 SASEGT, per germline. The junction had 7 bases not matched to a gene; V was cut back by 1 base and J by 4 bases. The CDR3 spans 16 residues. CDR3 nucleotide sequence: TGTGCCAGCAGTGAAGTGATTAGCGGGAGAGGAGAGACCCAGTACTTC. Protein sequence: CASSEVISGRGETQYF.

The genes are TRBV5-1 and TRBJ1-4; TRBD1 agrees at 7 bases. V trimming: 5 bases; J trimming: 7 bases; junction bases outside the gene matches: 5. CDR1 is SGHRS and CDR2 is YFSETQ in the germline V gene. This CDR3 has 13 residues. The CDR3 region has the DNA TGCGCCAGCAGAGAAGACAGGGTTGAAAAACTGTTTTTT. Its protein product is CASREDRVEKLFF.

The chain uses TRBV20-1 and TRBJ2-2; 9 bases line up with TRBD2. This CDR3 spans 15 amino acids. Germline CDR1 reads DFQATT; CDR2 reads SNEGSKA (reference sequence). The V gene end was trimmed by 1 base and the J gene end by 3 bases; junction bases not matched to a gene: 3. The CDR3 bases are TGCAGTGCTAGAGTAGCGGGGGTTGACACCGGGGAGCTGTTTTTT. This translates into CSARVAGVDTGELFF.